The 8 T cell receptor beta chains below were found in one sample sequenced in a study of blood T cell repertoires in COVID-19. Assay: immunoSEQ multiplex PCR; the TCRdb copy retains only in-frame clones and omits some. The repertoire holds about 100,000 clones, roughly two thirds seen once, with roughly 6% in the top ten. Sequencing was performed on peripheral blood. The source of these receptors is a man older than 75 with acute or convalescent COVID-19.

The V gene is TRBV27, the J gene TRBJ1-6; 8 bases line up with TRBD1. The CDR3 sequence is 13 residues long. After removal of 5 bases from V and 9 bases from J, the junction contained 3 bases not matched to a gene. CDR1 and CDR2 (germline): MNHEY, SMNVEV (reference sequence). CDR3 loop: CASSQTGVSPLHF. The CDR3 DNA is TGTGCCAGCAGTCAGACAGGGGTTTCACCCCTCCACTTT.

V and J are TRBV28 and TRBJ2-5, with 9 nucleotides matching TRBD2. J was trimmed by 5 bases and V by 6 bases; bases with no gene match: 10. Germline-derived CDR1 and CDR2 are MDHEN and SYDVKM. This CDR3 is 15 amino acids long. CDR3: CASRNEREVVETQYF. CDR3 in DNA: TGTGCCAGCAGAAACGAGCGGGAGGTGGTGGAGACCCAGTACTTC.

This clone was seen only a few times. V gene TRBV3-1 (or the pseudogene TRBV3-2) combines with J gene TRBJ1-5; the D is unclear. Trimming took off 4 bases at V and 5 bases at J, with 6 bases between the two ends. Germline V lookup: CDR1 LGHDT, CDR2 YNNKEL (reference sequence). The length of the CDR3 is 12 residues. The CDR3 DNA is TGTGCCAGCAGCCTCGGGGATCAGCCCCAGCATTTT. Translation: CASSLGDQPQHF.

The V gene is TRBV11-2, the J gene TRBJ2-2; TRBD1 aligns across 9 bases. CDR3 size: 15 residues. Germline CDR1 is SGHAT and CDR2 is FQNNGV. V lost 3 bases to trimming and J lost 6 bases; unmatched junction nucleotides: 5. CDR3 DNA: TGTGCCAGCAGCTTGAGGGACAGGGTCGCCGGGGAGCTGTTTTTT. Encoded protein: CASSLRDRVAGELFF.

The rearrangement uses TRBV20-1 and TRBJ1-5, with D perhaps matching TRBD1 (6 bases). Germline CDR1 is DFQATT and CDR2 is SNEGSKA (reference sequence). V was cut by 3 bases and J by 6 bases, with 9 bases left in between. This CDR3 comprises 12 residues. DNA of the CDR3: TGCAGTGCTAGTGAAGGGGGTCAGCCCCAGCATTTT. Protein product: CSASEGGQPQHF.

This clone was detected only a few times. The rearrangement joins TRBV5-6 to TRBJ2-7; 8 bases map to TRBD2. V lost 3 bases to trimming and J lost 4 bases; unmatched junction nucleotides: 12. Germline CDR1 reads SGHDT; CDR2 reads YYEEEE. This CDR3 contains 16 residues. Written as DNA, the CDR3 is TGTGCCAGCAGCTCGACGATGGCGGGAGGTCGGTACGAGCAGTACTTC. This gives the protein CASSSTMAGGRYEQYF.

This sequence joins TRBV19 and TRBJ1-5; TRBD1 might be the D (5 bases). Per germline, CDR1 LNHDA and CDR2 SQIVND (reference sequence). This CDR3 is 15 amino acids long. With 6 bases removed from V and 3 bases from J, the gap between germline ends came to 15 bases. CDR3 bases: TGTGCCAGTAGGCCCCCGGGGGGTTTCAATCAGCCCCAGCATTTT. The encoded protein is CASRPPGGFNQPQHF.

This clone was seen once. This chain connects TRBV5-6 to TRBJ2-2; 7 nucleotides line up with TRBD2. With V trimmed by 2 bases and J by 7 bases, 8 bases remained unmatched. CDR1 is SGHDT, CDR2 YYEEEE, per germline. This CDR3 has 15 residues. CDR3 nucleotides: TGTGCCAGCAGCTTATCTCCCGCGGGGGTCGGGGAGCTGTTTTTT. This gives the protein CASSLSPAGVGELFF.